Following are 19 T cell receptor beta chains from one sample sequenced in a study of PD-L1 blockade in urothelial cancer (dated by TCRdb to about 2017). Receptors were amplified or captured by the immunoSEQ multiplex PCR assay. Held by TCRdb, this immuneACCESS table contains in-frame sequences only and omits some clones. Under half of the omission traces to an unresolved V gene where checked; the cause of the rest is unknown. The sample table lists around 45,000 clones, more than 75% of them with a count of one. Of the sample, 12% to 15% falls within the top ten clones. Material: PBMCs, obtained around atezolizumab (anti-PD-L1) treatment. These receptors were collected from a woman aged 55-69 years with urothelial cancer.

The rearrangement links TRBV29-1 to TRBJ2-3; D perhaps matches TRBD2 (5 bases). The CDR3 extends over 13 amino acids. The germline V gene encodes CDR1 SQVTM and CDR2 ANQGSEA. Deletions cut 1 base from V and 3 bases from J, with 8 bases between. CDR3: CSVEGRLTDTQYF. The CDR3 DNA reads TGCAGCGTTGAAGGGAGGTTGACAGATACGCAGTATTTT.

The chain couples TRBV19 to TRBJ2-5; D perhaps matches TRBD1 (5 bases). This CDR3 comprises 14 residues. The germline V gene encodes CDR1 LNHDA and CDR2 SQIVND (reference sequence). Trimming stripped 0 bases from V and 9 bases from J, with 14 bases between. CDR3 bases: TGTGCCAGTAGTATAGATCAATCAGGGCGAGCCCAGTACTTC. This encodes CASSIDQSGRAQYF.

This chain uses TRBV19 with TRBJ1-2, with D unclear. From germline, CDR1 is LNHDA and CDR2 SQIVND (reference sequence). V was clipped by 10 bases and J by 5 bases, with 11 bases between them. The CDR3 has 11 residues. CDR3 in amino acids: CAIRWAYGYTF. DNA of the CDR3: TGTGCCATCCGGTGGGCGTATGGCTACACCTTC.

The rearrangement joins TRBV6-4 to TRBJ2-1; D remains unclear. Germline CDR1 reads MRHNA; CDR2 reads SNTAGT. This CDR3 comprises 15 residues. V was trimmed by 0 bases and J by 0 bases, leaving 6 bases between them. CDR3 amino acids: CASSDSISSYNEQFF. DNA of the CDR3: TGTGCCAGCAGTGACTCGATTAGCTCCTACAATGAGCAGTTCTTC.

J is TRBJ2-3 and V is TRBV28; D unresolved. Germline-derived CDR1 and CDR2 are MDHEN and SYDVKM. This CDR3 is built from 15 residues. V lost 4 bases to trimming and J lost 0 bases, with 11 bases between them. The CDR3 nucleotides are TGTGCCAGCAGTTCTGGGCCCCAAAGCACAGATACGCAGTATTTT. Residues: CASSSGPQSTDTQYF.

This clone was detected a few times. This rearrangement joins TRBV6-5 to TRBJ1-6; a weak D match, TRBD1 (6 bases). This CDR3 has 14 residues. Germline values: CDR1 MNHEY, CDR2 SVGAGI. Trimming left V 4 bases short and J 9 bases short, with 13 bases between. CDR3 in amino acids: CASSSGAVGSPLHF. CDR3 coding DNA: TGTGCCAGCAGTTCAGGGGCGGTTGGTTCACCCCTCCACTTT.

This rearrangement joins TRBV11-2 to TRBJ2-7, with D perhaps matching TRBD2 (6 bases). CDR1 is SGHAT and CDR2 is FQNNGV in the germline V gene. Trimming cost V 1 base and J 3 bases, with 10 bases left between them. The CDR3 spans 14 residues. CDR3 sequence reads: CASSLATRIYEQYF. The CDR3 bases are TGTGCCAGCAGCTTAGCGACTAGAATCTACGAGCAGTACTTC. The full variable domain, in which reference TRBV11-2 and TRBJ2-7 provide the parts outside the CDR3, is EAGVAQSPRYKIIEKRQSVAFWCNPISGHATLYWYQQILGQGPKLLIQFQNNGVVDDSQLPKDRFSAERLKGVDSTLKIQPAKLEDSAVYLCASSLATRIYEQYFGPGTRLTVT.

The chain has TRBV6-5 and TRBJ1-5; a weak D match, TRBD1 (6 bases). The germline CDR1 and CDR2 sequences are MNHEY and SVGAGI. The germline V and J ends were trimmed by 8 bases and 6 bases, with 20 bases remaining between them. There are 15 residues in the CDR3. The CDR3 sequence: CASRPGGGAGQPQHF. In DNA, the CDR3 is TGTGCCAGCCGTCCCGGGGGGGGCGCGGGTCAGCCCCAGCATTTT.

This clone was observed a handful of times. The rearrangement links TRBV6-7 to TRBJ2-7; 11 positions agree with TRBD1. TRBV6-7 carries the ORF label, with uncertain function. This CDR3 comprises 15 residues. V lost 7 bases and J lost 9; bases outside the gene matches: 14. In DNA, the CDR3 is TGTGCCAGCAACTCCCGAAGTTGGACAGGGGGCGGGCAGTACTTC. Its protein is CASNSRSWTGGGQYF.

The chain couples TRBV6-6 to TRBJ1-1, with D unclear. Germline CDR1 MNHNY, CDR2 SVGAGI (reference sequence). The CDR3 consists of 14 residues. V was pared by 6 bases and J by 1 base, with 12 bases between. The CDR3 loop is CASRLLAANTEAFF. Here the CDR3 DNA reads TGTGCCAGCAGACTACTAGCAGCGAACACTGAAGCTTTCTTT.

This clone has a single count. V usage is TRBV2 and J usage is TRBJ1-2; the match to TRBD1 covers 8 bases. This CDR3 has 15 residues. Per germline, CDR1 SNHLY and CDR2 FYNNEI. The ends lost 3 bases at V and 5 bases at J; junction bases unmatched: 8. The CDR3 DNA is TGTGCCAGCAGTGATGAATGGACAGGGACGTATGGCTACACCTTC. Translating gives CASSDEWTGTYGYTF.

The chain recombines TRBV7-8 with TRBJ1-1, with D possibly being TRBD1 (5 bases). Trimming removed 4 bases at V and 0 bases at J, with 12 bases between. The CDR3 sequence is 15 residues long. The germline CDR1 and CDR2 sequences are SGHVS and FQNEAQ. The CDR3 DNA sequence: TGTGCCAGCAGCTCGACAGATATCATGAACACTGAAGCTTTCTTT. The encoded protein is CASSSTDIMNTEAFF.

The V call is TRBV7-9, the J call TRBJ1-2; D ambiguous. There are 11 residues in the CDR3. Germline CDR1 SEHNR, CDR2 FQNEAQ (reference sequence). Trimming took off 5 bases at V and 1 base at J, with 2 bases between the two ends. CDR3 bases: TGTGCCAGCAGCCTTAACTATGGCTACACCTTC. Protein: CASSLNYGYTF.

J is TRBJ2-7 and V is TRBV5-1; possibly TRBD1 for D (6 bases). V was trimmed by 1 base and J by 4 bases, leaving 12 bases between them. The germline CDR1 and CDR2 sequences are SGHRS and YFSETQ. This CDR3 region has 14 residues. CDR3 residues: CASSLTGKGYEQYF. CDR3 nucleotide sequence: TGCGCCAGCAGCTTGACAGGGAAAGGGTACGAGCAGTACTTC.

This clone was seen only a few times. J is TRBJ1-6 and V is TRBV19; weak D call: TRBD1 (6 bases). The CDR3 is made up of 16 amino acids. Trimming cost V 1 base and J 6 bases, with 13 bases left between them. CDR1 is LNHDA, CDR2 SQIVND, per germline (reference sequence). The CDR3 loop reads CASSIGSGHSNSPLHF. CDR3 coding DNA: TGTGCCAGTAGTATAGGATCGGGACACTCTAATTCACCCCTCCACTTT.

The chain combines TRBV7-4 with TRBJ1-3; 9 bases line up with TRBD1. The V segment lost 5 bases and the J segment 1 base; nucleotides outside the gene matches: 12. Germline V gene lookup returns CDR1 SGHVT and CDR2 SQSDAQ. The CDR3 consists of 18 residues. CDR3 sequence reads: CASSPGQGRKRSGNTIYF. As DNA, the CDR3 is TGTGCCAGCAGCCCGGGACAGGGACGAAAGAGGTCTGGAAACACCATATATTTT.

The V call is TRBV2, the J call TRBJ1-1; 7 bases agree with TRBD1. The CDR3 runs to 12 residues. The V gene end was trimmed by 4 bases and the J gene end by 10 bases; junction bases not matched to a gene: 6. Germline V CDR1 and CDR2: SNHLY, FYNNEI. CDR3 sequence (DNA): TGTGCCAGCAGTGTACGACAGGGTACAGCTTTCTTT. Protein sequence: CASSVRQGTAFF.

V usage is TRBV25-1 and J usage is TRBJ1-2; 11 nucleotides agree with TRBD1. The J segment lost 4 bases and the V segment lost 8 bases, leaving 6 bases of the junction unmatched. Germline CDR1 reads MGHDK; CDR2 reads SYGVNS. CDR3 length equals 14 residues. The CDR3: CASHRTGGFYGYTF. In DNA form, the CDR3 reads TGTGCCAGCCACCGGACAGGGGGCTTCTATGGCTACACCTTC.

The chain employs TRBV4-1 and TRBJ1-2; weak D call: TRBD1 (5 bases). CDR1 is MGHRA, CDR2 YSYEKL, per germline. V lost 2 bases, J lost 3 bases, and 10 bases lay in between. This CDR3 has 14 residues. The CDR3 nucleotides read TGCGCCAGCAGCCAAATGGGGGGGGACTATGGCTACACCTTC. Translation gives CASSQMGGDYGYTF.